A single sample gave rise to the 2 T cell receptor beta chains below, sequenced in a study of cytomegalovirus exposure and HLA in healthy donors. The PCR contained 60 Vbeta and 13 Jbeta primers. TCRdb's table, derived via immunoSEQ multiplex PCR, lists solely in-frame clones and lacks some. The sample lists some 88,000 clones; about 60% were seen once. Sequences were obtained from PBMCs. Receptors originate from a woman in her 30s in good health and CMV-seronegative.

This clone was detected a few times. This rearrangement joins TRBV4-1 to TRBJ1-4; TRBD1 is a possible D gene (6 bases). This CDR3 is built from 14 residues. CDR1 is MGHRA, CDR2 YSYEKL, per germline. Trimming cost V 3 bases and J 4 bases, with 9 bases left between them. The CDR3 DNA reads as TGCGCCAGCAGCCATACAGGGTTTAATGAAAAACTGTTTTTT. It encodes CASSHTGFNEKLFF.

The chain joins TRBV30 to TRBJ2-1, with 7 bases aligning to TRBD2. The V gene's germline CDR1 is GTSNPN and CDR2 SVGIG (reference sequence). Unmatched junction bases numbered 9, after V lost 7 bases and J lost 0 bases. CDR3 length: 15 residues. The CDR3, as DNA: TGTGCCTTGAAAGCGGGACCCCTCTCCTACAATGAGCAGTTCTTC. Amino acid sequence: CALKAGPLSYNEQFF.